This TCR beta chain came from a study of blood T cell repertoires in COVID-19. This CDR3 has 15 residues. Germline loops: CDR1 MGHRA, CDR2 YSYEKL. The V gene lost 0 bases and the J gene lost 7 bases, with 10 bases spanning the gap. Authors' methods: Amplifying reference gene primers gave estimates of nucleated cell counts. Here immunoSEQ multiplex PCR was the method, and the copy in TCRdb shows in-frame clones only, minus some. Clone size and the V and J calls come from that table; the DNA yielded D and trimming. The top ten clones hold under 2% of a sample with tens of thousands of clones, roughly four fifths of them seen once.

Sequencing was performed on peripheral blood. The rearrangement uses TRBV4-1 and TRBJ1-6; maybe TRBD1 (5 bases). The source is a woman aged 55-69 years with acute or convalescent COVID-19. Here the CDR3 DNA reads TGCGCCAGCAGCCAAGAAAAACAGGTCAATTCACCCCTCCACTTT. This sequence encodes CASSQEKQVNSPLHF.